This T cell receptor (beta chain) was identified during a study of blood T cells in healthy people across ages. Overall study context: Roughly one uniquely barcoded beta molecule per two T cells was captured. Overall study results and limits: With age, beta diversity per million T cells declined roughly linearly, significantly by 30 to 40.

On this clonotype: The antigen is undetermined.

With a J-beta primer mix and a sample-barcoded 5' primer, a second PCR ran roughly 7 to 11 cycles. TCRdb redid the calling of the 5' RACE reads with MiXCR, one entry per CDR3 protein. The table lists around 1.5 million distinct CDR3 sequences, about 31% of them singletons, with about 10% in the top ten. It was roughly 10 milliliters of peripheral blood that were drawn from each donor. Each sample gave at least 6.5 million isolated PBMCs. The germline CDR1 and CDR2 sequences are LGHDT and YNNKEL (reference sequence). This CDR3 has 13 residues. V lost 4 bases to trimming and J lost 7 bases; unmatched junction nucleotides: 7.

Sequenced material: blood. The chain recombines TRBV3-1 with TRBJ2-7, with TRBD2 identical over 7 bases. The TCR comes from a woman under 40 in good health. CDR3: CASSLPLGGEQYF. The CDR3 DNA reads as TGTGCCAGCAGCCTCCCCCTCGGGGGGGAGCAGTACTTC.